The source of this T cell receptor (beta chain) is a study of tumor-infiltrating lymphocytes in oesophageal squamous cell carcinoma. This clonotype appeared many times. There are 11 residues in the CDR3. With 6 bases removed from V and 4 bases from J, the gap between germline ends came to 3 bases. The germline gives CDR1 KGHDR, CDR2 SFDVKD. TCRdb called the PCR reads again in MiXCR, with one record for every CDR3 protein. Here the sample spans tens of thousands of distinct CDR3 sequences, about 40% being singletons. Sequencing was carried out using esophageal tumor tissue. This receptor was identified in a male donor with esophageal squamous cell carcinoma. The rearrangement links TRBV24-1 to TRBJ2-1; D not resolved. CDR3 nucleotide sequence: TGTGCCACCAGTTTATACAATGAGCAGTTCTTC. It encodes CATSLYNEQFF.